Included here is one TCR beta chain sequence, with context. This entry is derived from a study of glioma-infiltrating T cells after dendritic cell vaccination. Described time point: after dendritic cell vaccination, including at tumor progression/relapse. PBMC sampling occurred before vaccination, two weeks after the third dose, and at progression. This CDR3 spans 15 amino acids. Germline CDR1 reads SGHTA; CDR2 reads FQGNSA. J gave up 8 bases and V 0 bases, and 7 bases lay outside the gene matches. TCRdb's copy holds only in-frame clones and misses some; the assay was immunoSEQ multiplex PCR. The sample carries about 65,000 clones, around nine tenths recorded once.

This sequence originates from a human donor with glioblastoma. The specimen comprised blood, sampled after dendritic cell vaccination. The gene calls are TRBV7-2 and TRBJ2-4; 7 nucleotides align to TRBD1. The CDR3 coding sequence is TGTGCCAGCAGCTTAGCTGTGACAGGGCTAGACATTCAGTACTTC. Its translation: CASSLAVTGLDIQYF.